This TCR beta chain was retrieved from a study of blood T cell repertoires in COVID-19. Whole-study context: From T cells, B-cell-depleted T cells, or PBMCs came the material, which was cDNA or gDNA.

Authors' data handling: Estimation of nucleated cell counts was performed using reference gene primer amplification. Libraries were prepared by immunoSEQ multiplex PCR; TCRdb keeps only in-frame clonotypes and omits some of them. The D gene and trimming were derived from the DNA, and the V and J assignments and clone size from that table. The data show approximately 98,000 clones, roughly 87% seen once. V lost 6 bases, J lost 8 bases, and 8 bases stayed unmatched. Germline V gene sequence: CDR1 MDHEN, CDR2 SYDVKM. This CDR3 comprises 14 residues. The TCR comes from a man older than 75 with acute or convalescent COVID-19. The sample taken for sequencing was peripheral blood. The V gene is TRBV28, the J gene TRBJ1-4, with TRBD1 matching over 8 bases. The DNA of the CDR3 is TGTGCCAGCAGCCGACAGGGGTATCGAGAAAAACTGTTTTTT. This gives the protein CASSRQGYREKLFF.